Described below is a single T cell receptor (beta chain) sequence and its context. The antigen is unknown. This record comes from a study of Ad26.COV2.S vaccination and SARS-CoV-2 variants. As for the study in general: Donor got 5x10^10 or 1x10^11 viral particles of Ad26.COV2.S.

The CDR3 loop spans 11 amino acids. Deletions cut 5 bases from V and 9 bases from J, with 7 bases between. CDR1 is SGHVS and CDR2 is FQNEAQ in the germline V gene. Data came from immunoSEQ multiplex PCR; TCRdb stores just in-frame clones and leaves some out. The profile shows around 450,000 clones, roughly 89% of them singletons. Findings and limits, study-wide: Quantification of TCR breadth and depth may have yielded underestimates of total T cell responses.

Regarding treatment: 15 to 20 received Ad26.COV2.S at low or high dose, single or two shots; 5 received placebo; per-sample allocation not given. All samples were drawn on day 63, counting from the first vaccine or placebo injection. At a Boston site, the person donating was an adult of 18-55 years. The administered vaccine (an Ad26 vector) expressed Wuhan-strain SARS-CoV-2 spike. The V gene is TRBV7-8, the J gene TRBJ2-2; no clear D gene. The source is a person between 18 and 65 years old who received the Ad26.COV2.S COVID-19 vaccine or a placebo. This sample comprised peripheral blood, obtained in a trial of Ad26.COV2.S vaccine versus placebo. The CDR3 protein is CASSPRWELFF. The CDR3 region has the DNA TGTGCCAGCAGCCCCCGCTGGGAGCTGTTTTTT.